The 26 T cell receptor beta chains in this list originate from one sample, sequenced in a study of blood T cell repertoires in COVID-19. Using immunoSEQ multiplex PCR, the repertoire was profiled, and TCRdb retains in-frame clones only, with some absent. The top ten hold 0.97% of the sample, which has 100,000 or so clones, 90% to 95% seen once. The specimen was peripheral blood. Receptors were obtained from a man aged 55 to 70 with acute or convalescent COVID-19.

The rearrangement links TRBV2 to TRBJ1-6; no definite D call. The V end lost 6 bases, the J end lost 0 bases, and 21 bases lay between the germline ends. CDR1 is SNHLY, CDR2 FYNNEI, per germline. The CDR3 loop spans 19 amino acids. The CDR3 bases are TGTGCCAGCAGGGAGACGAATATGCACACGAGCTCCTATAATTCACCCCTCCACTTT. Translating it yields CASRETNMHTSSYNSPLHF.

The genes are TRBV7-2 and TRBJ2-1; 7 nucleotides agree with TRBD2. V shed 1 base and J 4 bases; nucleotides not matched to a gene: 7. Germline CDR1 is SGHTA and CDR2 is FQGNSA. The CDR3 length is 16 residues. This chain's CDR3 is CASSLDGPAGYNEQFF. DNA of the CDR3: TGTGCCAGCAGCTTAGATGGCCCAGCGGGGTACAATGAGCAGTTCTTC.

This sequence joins TRBV19 and TRBJ2-1; TRBD2 aligns across 9 bases. The length of the CDR3 is 22 residues. From germline, CDR1 is LNHDA and CDR2 SQIVND (reference sequence). V lost 8 bases and J lost 1; bases outside the gene matches: 27. The CDR3, as DNA: TGTGCCAGTGGGTGGATTCAAGGAGTGACTAGCGGCCGCCACAAATCCTACAATGAGCAGTTCTTC. It translates to CASGWIQGVTSGRHKSYNEQFF.

CDR3 in DNA: TGTGCCAGCAGGGACAGGACAGGGGTGGATTCACCCCTCCACTTT. Translated: CASRDRTGVDSPLHF. The chain joins TRBV2 to TRBJ1-6; TRBD1 matches 9 bases. The germline gives CDR1 SNHLY, CDR2 FYNNEI. J lost 8 bases, V lost 6 bases, and 8 bases had no gene match. This CDR3 is built from 15 residues.

The chain uses TRBV24-1 and TRBJ2-3, with unresolved D. Trimming pared 7 bases from V and 2 bases from J, leaving 3 bases between. CDR1 and CDR2 from the germline V gene are KGHDR and SFDVKD. The CDR3 is 11 residues long. The DNA of the CDR3 is TGTGCCACCAGCTACACAGATACGCAGTATTTT. It codes for CATSYTDTQYF.

The chain recombines TRBV19 with TRBJ1-3, with D possibly matching TRBD1 (5 bases). The CDR3 is 14 amino acids. V was pared by 3 bases and J by 4 bases, with 10 bases between. Looked up from germline, CDR1 is LNHDA and CDR2 is SQIVND (reference sequence). The DNA for the CDR3 is TGTGCCAGTAGTATTATTCAGGGCGGAAACACCATATATTTT. Translating gives CASSIIQGGNTIYF.

The chain links TRBV5-4 to TRBJ2-1; 11 bases are shared with TRBD2. CDR1 and CDR2 (germline): SGHNT, YYREEE (reference sequence). After removal of 3 bases from V and 5 bases from J, the junction contained 4 bases not matched to a gene. The CDR3 contains 15 residues. CDR3 sequence (DNA): TGTGCCAGCAGCTCGGGACTAGCGGTCGACAATGAGCAGTTCTTC. As protein: CASSSGLAVDNEQFF.

The genes are TRBV2 and TRBJ1-4; 10 bases agree with TRBD1. Germline V CDR1 and CDR2: SNHLY, FYNNEI. V was pared by 3 bases and J by 6 bases, with 4 bases of the junction left unmatched. This CDR3 contains 15 residues. CDR3: CASSEGTGDDEKLFF. The CDR3 nucleotides are TGTGCCAGCAGTGAGGGGACAGGGGACGATGAAAAACTGTTTTTT. Full variable domain (outside the CDR3, taken from reference TRBV2 and TRBJ1-4): EPEVTQTPSHQVTQMGQEVILRCVPISNHLYFYWYRQILGQKVEFLVSFYNNEISEKSEIFDDQFSVERPDGSNFTLKIRSTKLEDSAMYFCASSEGTGDDEKLFFGSGTQLSVL.

This clone was picked up one time. Other DNA sequences from this sample encode an identical CDR3 as well. This chain links TRBV24-1 with TRBJ1-1; D is ambiguous. V was shortened by 4 bases and J by 1 base, with 6 bases between the two germline ends. The CDR3 runs to 13 residues. Germline-derived CDR1 and CDR2 are KGHDR and SFDVKD. CDR3 sequence (DNA): TGTGCCACCAGTGACACAAGGAACACTGAAGCTTTCTTT. Translated, it gives CATSDTRNTEAFF.

The rearrangement joins TRBV19 to TRBJ2-1; TRBD2 aligns across 13 bases. This CDR3 has 17 residues. In germline, CDR1 is LNHDA, CDR2 SQIVND (reference sequence). V shed 1 base, J shed 7 bases, and the junction held 7 bases outside the gene matches. CDR3 DNA: TGTGCCAGTAGTATAGGACTAGCGGGAGGCTTTGGGAATGAGCAGTTCTTC. Its translation: CASSIGLAGGFGNEQFF.

The chain carries TRBV6-6 and TRBJ1-5, with a possible D match to TRBD1 (5 bases). This CDR3 is 19 amino acids long. Trimming stripped 6 bases from V and 0 bases from J, with 24 bases between. Germline V gene lookup returns CDR1 MNHNY and CDR2 SVGAGI (reference sequence). CDR3 in DNA: TGTGCCAGCAGCTCCCGGGGGACCTCGGGGGGATATAGCAATCAGCCCCAGCATTTT. As protein: CASSSRGTSGGYSNQPQHF.

The chain employs TRBV19 and TRBJ2-2; no reliable D call. The CDR3 contains 17 residues. Germline assignment: CDR1 LNHDA and CDR2 SQIVND (reference sequence). Trimming took off 7 bases at V and 4 bases at J, with 22 bases between the two ends. The chain's CDR3 is CASNPSRGLSGTGELFF. The CDR3 DNA sequence: TGTGCCAGTAATCCGTCTCGTGGGCTGTCAGGCACCGGGGAGCTGTTTTTT.

The V call is TRBV11-2, the J call TRBJ2-3; 9 bases agree with TRBD2. CDR3 length: 15 amino acids. Germline CDR1 and CDR2: SGHAT and FQNNGV. With V trimmed by 5 bases and J by 6 bases, 9 bases remained unmatched. CDR3 region: CASSPLAGRVDTQYF. CDR3 DNA sequence: TGTGCCAGCAGCCCCCTAGCGGGGAGGGTTGATACGCAGTATTTT.

J is TRBJ1-1 and V is TRBV5-4; D is perhaps TRBD1 (6 bases). This CDR3 contains 17 residues. The V and J ends lost 0 bases and 0 bases respectively, with 15 bases between them. Germline V lookup: CDR1 SGHNT, CDR2 YYREEE (reference sequence). CDR3 DNA: TGTGCCAGCAGCTTGGTGGATATACAGGGCATGAACACTGAAGCTTTCTTT. Translated, it gives CASSLVDIQGMNTEAFF.

The CDR3 DNA is TGTGCCACCAGATTTGGCCAGGTGGGGCTGGGCCCCAACAATGAGCAGTTCTTC. It specifies CATRFGQVGLGPNNEQFF. V is TRBV15 and J is TRBJ2-1, with D possibly matching TRBD1 (5 bases). Trimming took off 6 bases at V and 5 bases at J, with 26 bases between the two ends. The CDR3 runs to 18 residues. CDR1 and CDR2 (germline): LNHNV, YYDKDF (reference sequence).

The genes are TRBV9 and TRBJ2-5, with D perhaps TRBD1 (5 bases). The CDR3 consists of 13 residues. Trimming shortened V by 0 bases and J by 5 bases, and 8 bases separated the two germline ends. Germline V lookup: CDR1 SGDLS, CDR2 YYNGEE. Written as DNA, the CDR3 is TGTGCCAGCAGCGTAGCAGGGTGGGAGACCCAGTACTTC. Encoded protein: CASSVAGWETQYF.

The chain links TRBV7-9 to TRBJ2-2, with 9 bases matching TRBD1. After removal of 6 bases from V and 4 bases from J, the junction contained 9 bases not matched to a gene. The CDR3 is made up of 16 amino acids. Germline-derived CDR1 and CDR2 are SEHNR and FQNEAQ (reference sequence). The CDR3 DNA sequence: TGTGCCAGCAGTTCTAACAGGGGGCGTATCACCGGGGAGCTGTTTTTT. Translation: CASSSNRGRITGELFF.

The chain carries TRBV27 and TRBJ1-1; TRBD1 might be the D (5 bases). From germline, CDR1 is MNHEY and CDR2 SMNVEV (reference sequence). The V and J ends lost 7 bases and 5 bases respectively, with 17 bases between them. The CDR3 has 14 residues. CDR3 loop: CASTKVRGGTEAFF. The CDR3 DNA is TGTGCCAGCACCAAGGTTAGGGGCGGTACTGAAGCTTTCTTT.

This sequence joins TRBV3-1 (or the pseudogene TRBV3-2) and TRBJ2-6, with TRBD1 matching over 11 bases. The V and J ends lost 4 bases and 0 bases, in that order; junction bases with no gene match: 5. The CDR3 is 18 amino acids. Germline CDR1 is LGHDT and CDR2 is YNNKEL (reference sequence). CDR3 coding DNA: TGTGCCAGCAGCCCGTACGGGACAGGGGGCTCTGGGGCCAACGTCCTGACTTTC. It translates to CASSPYGTGGSGANVLTF.

This clone has only one observation. V gene TRBV6-5 combines with J gene TRBJ1-1; 7 bases agree with TRBD1. V lost 0 bases, J lost 4 bases, and 2 bases stayed unmatched. Germline V lookup: CDR1 MNHEY, CDR2 SVGAGI. The CDR3 runs 14 residues. The CDR3 DNA is TGTGCCAGCAGTTACTCGGCAGGGGGCACTGAAGCTTTCTTT. Translation: CASSYSAGGTEAFF.

This sequence joins TRBV3-1 (or the pseudogene TRBV3-2) and TRBJ1-4; D might be TRBD1 (5 bases). V dropped 2 bases and J dropped 11 bases, with 12 bases sitting between them. The V gene's germline CDR1 is LGHDT and CDR2 YNNKEL (reference sequence). The CDR3 is made up of 13 amino acids. The CDR3 bases are TGTGCCAGCAGCCAAAAGTGGGGGGATAAACTGTTTTTT. As protein: CASSQKWGDKLFF.

V usage is TRBV3-1 (or the pseudogene TRBV3-2) and J usage is TRBJ1-6, with D possibly matching TRBD1 (5 bases). V lost 3 bases and J 10 bases, leaving 10 bases between the germline ends. In germline, CDR1 is LGHDT, CDR2 YNNKEL (reference sequence). This CDR3 contains 13 residues. CDR3 nucleotide sequence: TGTGCCAGCAGCCAGCCGGGGGACTCACCCCTCCACTTT. Encoded protein: CASSQPGDSPLHF.

The gene calls are TRBV30 and TRBJ1-6; 8 nucleotides match TRBD1. V lost 7 bases to trimming and J lost 2 bases; unmatched junction nucleotides: 7. The CDR3 consists of 15 residues. Germline V gene sequence: CDR1 GTSNPN, CDR2 SVGIG (reference sequence). The CDR3 nucleotides are TGTGCCTCGACAGGGGTAGGCGCCTATAATTCACCCCTCCACTTT. Residues: CASTGVGAYNSPLHF.

This rearrangement joins TRBV9 to TRBJ2-5, with TRBD1 matching 9 bases. This CDR3 has 14 residues. Germline V gene sequence: CDR1 SGDLS, CDR2 YYNGEE. The V and J ends lost 4 bases and 5 bases, in that order; junction bases with no gene match: 6. The CDR3 DNA is TGTGCCAGCAGCAAGGGGACAGGGAGTGAGACCCAGTACTTC. This translates into CASSKGTGSETQYF.

This clone was recorded only once. J is TRBJ2-3 and V is TRBV5-8; TRBD2 matches at 8 bases. Looked up from germline, CDR1 is SGHTS and CDR2 is YDEGEE. The V gene end was trimmed by 0 bases and the J gene end by 8 bases; junction bases not matched to a gene: 11. The CDR3 extends over 16 amino acids. CDR3 nucleotide sequence: TGTGCCAGCAGCTTGGTGGTAGCGGGACCCCGCGTTACGCAGTATTTT. Its protein is CASSLVVAGPRVTQYF.

The J gene is TRBJ1-5, the V gene TRBV2; perhaps TRBD1 as D (5 bases). The CDR3 has 14 amino acids. V was cut by 1 base and J by 2 bases, with 6 bases left in between. Germline CDR1 SNHLY, CDR2 FYNNEI. As DNA, the CDR3 is TGTGCCAGCAGTGAAGGGGGGGGCAATCAGCCCCAGCATTTT. Translation gives CASSEGGGNQPQHF.